This passage covers 31 T cell receptor beta chains from one sample sequenced in a study of blood T cells in healthy people across ages. The authors ran a second PCR of 7 to 11 cycles using a sample-barcoded 5' primer and a J-beta primer mix. TCRdb re-called the 5' RACE reads through MiXCR, storing one row per CDR3 protein. The profile covers hundreds of thousands of distinct CDR3 sequences, with around a quarter appearing a single time and 9.4% taken by the ten largest. This same sample was also part of a study on T cells of mothers and their children.

Sequencing was performed on blood. The receptors here all came from a boy younger than 18 in good health.

This clonotype has only a few counts. This CDR3 is CASSLQRGGPETQYF. Written as DNA, the CDR3 is TGCGCCAGCAGCTTGCAGCGGGGGGGCCCAGAGACCCAGTACTTC. The V gene is TRBV5-1, the J gene TRBJ2-5; 10 nucleotides align to TRBD2. The CDR3 is 15 amino acids. In germline, CDR1 is SGHRS, CDR2 YFSETQ. V shed 1 base, J shed 4 bases, and the junction held 4 bases outside the gene matches.

The chain combines TRBV4-2 with TRBJ2-3; the D is unclear. The germline V and J ends were trimmed by 3 bases and 2 bases, with 12 bases remaining between them. This CDR3 contains 15 residues. Germline CDR1 LGHNA, CDR2 YNFKEQ. In DNA form, the CDR3 reads TGTGCCAGCAGCCAGGATGCCATATACACAGATACGCAGTATTTT. Its protein is CASSQDAIYTDTQYF.

A single count supports this clonotype. The genes are TRBV7-8 and TRBJ1-5, with TRBD1 identical over 7 bases. This CDR3 comprises 18 residues. Per germline, CDR1 SGHVS and CDR2 FQNEAQ. V was pared by 4 bases and J by 1 base, with 13 bases of the junction left unmatched. In DNA form, the CDR3 reads TGTGCCAGCAGCTCGGACAGGCCGGTTTTAGCAAGCAATCAGCCCCAGCATTTT. Amino acids: CASSSDRPVLASNQPQHF.

This clonotype has at least ten counts. V gene TRBV6-5 combines with J gene TRBJ2-7; TRBD2 agrees at 7 bases. Germline CDR1 MNHEY, CDR2 SVGAGI. V was pared by 3 bases and J by 3 bases, with 5 bases of the junction left unmatched. This CDR3 region has 14 residues. The CDR3 DNA is TGTGCCAGCAGTTATAGGGGCGGGAGCTACGAGCAGTACTTC. This sequence encodes CASSYRGGSYEQYF.

The rearrangement uses TRBV4-3 and TRBJ2-5; 8 bases agree with TRBD2. The tail of the sequence fits TRBJ2-1 better, so the J call may be wrong. CDR3 length: 18 amino acids. Germline-derived CDR1 and CDR2 are LGHNA and YSLEER. The DNA of the CDR3 is TGCGCCAGCAGCCAAGAGCTTAGCGGGGCCTCACCGGATGATGAGCAGTTCTTC. This sequence encodes CASSQELSGASPDDEQFF.

This chain joins TRBV29-1 and TRBJ2-7, with D possibly matching TRBD2 (5 bases). This CDR3 spans 13 amino acids. V lost 3 bases and J 1 base, leaving 10 bases between the germline ends. CDR1 is SQVTM, CDR2 ANQGSEA, per germline. The CDR3 spells CSVDLSGSYEQYF. The CDR3 DNA sequence: TGCAGCGTTGATTTGAGCGGTTCCTACGAGCAGTACTTC.

This clonotype occurred a few times. This chain uses TRBV10-3 with TRBJ1-6, with a tentative D call TRBD1 (6 bases). The ends were cut back, 0 bases at V and 10 bases at J, with 16 bases in the middle. Germline V gives CDR1 ENHRY, CDR2 SYGVKD. The CDR3 runs 16 residues. CDR3 sequence (DNA): TGTGCCATCAGTGAGTCGAGAGGGGGAGGAGGATCACCCCTCCACTTT. Encoded protein: CAISESRGGGGSPLHF.

This clonotype has a handful of counts. The V and J genes are TRBV3-1 and TRBJ2-5; TRBD1 matches at 9 bases. The CDR3 is made up of 14 amino acids. J lost 1 base, V lost 6 bases, and 3 bases had no gene match. The V gene's germline CDR1 is LGHDT and CDR2 YNNKEL (reference sequence). This CDR3 reads CASRQTGGQETQYF. The CDR3 DNA reads as TGTGCCAGCAGGCAGACAGGGGGCCAAGAGACCCAGTACTTC.

The DNA for the CDR3 is TGTGCCAGCAGCTTAGCGCCGACAGGGACTGGAAACACCATATATTTT. It yields the protein CASSLAPTGTGNTIYF. The chain recombines TRBV7-6 with TRBJ1-3, with 7 nucleotides matching TRBD1. With V trimmed by 0 bases and J by 2 bases, 4 bases remained unmatched. The CDR3 runs 16 residues. CDR1 is SGHVS, CDR2 FNYEAQ, per germline.

The chain joins TRBV12-1 to TRBJ1-2; TRBD1, the table's D call, lacks a check against the DNA. TRBV12-1 is recorded as a pseudogene. This CDR3 is 15 amino acids long. CDR3 amino acids: CASSHRGAPNYGYTF. In nucleotides, the CDR3 is TGTGCCAGCAGCCACCGGGGGGCGCCGAACTATGGCTACACCTTC.

This clonotype was recorded a few times. The chain employs TRBV29-1 and TRBJ2-3; D not resolved. CDR1 and CDR2 (germline): SQVTM, ANQGSEA. CDR3 length: 12 residues. The V end lost 8 bases, the J end lost 1 base, and 10 bases lay between the germline ends. The CDR3 DNA sequence: TGCAGCTCCCAACGGGGCACAGATACGCAGTATTTT. Residues: CSSQRGTDTQYF.

The chain uses TRBV7-9 and TRBJ2-7; 8 positions agree with TRBD1. Trimming removed 4 bases from V and 4 bases from J; junction bases left unmatched: 6. The CDR3 extends over 14 amino acids. CDR1 and CDR2 from the germline V gene are SEHNR and FQNEAQ (reference sequence). In nucleotides, the CDR3 is TGTGCCAGCAGCTCCAAGGACAGGGAGTACGAGCAGTACTTC. Protein: CASSSKDREYEQYF.

This clonotype occurred a few times. This chain connects TRBV20-1 to TRBJ1-5; D call uncertain. The germline V gene encodes CDR1 DFQATT and CDR2 SNEGSKA (reference sequence). The CDR3 has 13 residues. The ends were cut back, 1 base at V and 5 bases at J, with 9 bases in the middle. CDR3 DNA: TGCAGTGCTAGAGGCAGGTGGGATCAGCCCCAGCATTTT. Translating gives CSARGRWDQPQHF.

This clonotype was detected ten times or more. The rearrangement joins TRBV6-5 to TRBJ1-2; D possibly corresponds to TRBD1 (6 bases). This CDR3 is 16 amino acids long. The germline V gene encodes CDR1 MNHEY and CDR2 SVGAGI. Deletions cut 2 bases from V and 6 bases from J, with 19 bases between. CDR3 in amino acids: CASSYGSWAGVNGYTF. The CDR3 DNA sequence: TGTGCCAGCAGTTACGGGTCCTGGGCAGGGGTAAATGGCTACACCTTC.

CDR3 in DNA: TGTGCCAGCAGTGGAAAGGGGGGGCGACCGGACGAGCAGTACTTC. Translated, it gives CASSGKGGRPDEQYF. This chain uses TRBV9 with TRBJ2-7; a possible D gene is TRBD2 (7 bases). The CDR3 covers 15 residues. Per germline, CDR1 SGDLS and CDR2 YYNGEE. V was trimmed by 5 bases and J by 5 bases, leaving 20 bases between them.

This clonotype came up a few times. CDR3 protein: CSGKNPAGGPANEQFF. The CDR3 nucleotides are TGCAGCGGAAAAAACCCAGCGGGGGGGCCCGCGAATGAGCAGTTCTTC. The chain joins TRBV29-1 to TRBJ2-5, with 10 bases fitting TRBD2. The J call may be in error: the DNA end matches TRBJ2-1 better. The germline V gene has CDR1 SQVTM and CDR2 ANQGSEA. The CDR3 length is 16 residues.

The chain recombines TRBV20-1 with TRBJ2-5; D tentatively reads TRBD1 or TRBD2 (5 bases each). The germline V and J ends were trimmed by 5 bases and 2 bases, with 24 bases remaining between them. The CDR3 extends over 17 amino acids. Germline-derived CDR1 and CDR2 are DFQATT and SNEGSKA (reference sequence). This CDR3 reads CSAESGPRGALQETQYF. In DNA form, the CDR3 reads TGCAGTGCTGAGTCGGGGCCCCGAGGCGCTTTACAAGAGACCCAGTACTTC.

This clonotype appeared a few times. The chain uses TRBV29-1 and TRBJ2-1, with 8 bases that match TRBD1. The J call is doubtful: the DNA matches TRBJ2-5 better. CDR1 SQVTM and CDR2 ANQGSEA come from the germline V gene. There are 12 residues in the CDR3. This CDR3 reads CSVGQGLQTQYF. The DNA for the CDR3 is TGCAGCGTTGGACAGGGGCTACAGACCCAGTACTTC.

The chain couples TRBV27 to TRBJ1-2; the match to TRBD1 covers 10 bases. V lost 3 bases and J lost 6; bases outside the gene matches: 4. The germline gives CDR1 MNHEY, CDR2 SMNVEV (reference sequence). CDR3 length: 14 residues. Written as DNA, the CDR3 is TGTGCCAGCAGTTTGGGACAGGGGTGGCATGGCTACACCTTC. Translation gives CASSLGQGWHGYTF.

This clonotype was detected a few times. This chain links TRBV7-6 with TRBJ2-1; D gene unclear. V was shortened by 5 bases and J by 2 bases, with 13 bases between the two germline ends. The CDR3 is 15 amino acids. Germline lookup yields CDR1 SGHVS and CDR2 FNYEAQ. The CDR3 nucleotides read TGTGCCAGCAGCCCCGCCCTGGCGGCCTACAATGAGCAGTTCTTC. Residues: CASSPALAAYNEQFF.

This clonotype turned up a few times. The chain couples TRBV5-6 to TRBJ2-5; D unclear. Deletions cut 1 base from V and 1 base from J, with 11 bases between. Germline V gene sequence: CDR1 SGHDT, CDR2 YYEEEE. The CDR3 contains 15 residues. CDR3 loop: CASSLRIPSQETQYF. In DNA form, the CDR3 reads TGTGCCAGCAGCTTGCGAATTCCTTCCCAAGAGACCCAGTACTTC.

The V call is TRBV7-8, the J call TRBJ2-5; maybe TRBD1 (6 bases). The J call may be wrong; the DNA end is better matched by TRBJ2-1. Per the germline V gene, CDR1 is SGHVS and CDR2 is FQNEAQ. The CDR3 sequence is 12 residues long. The CDR3 reads CASSATQGEQFF. CDR3 nucleotides: TGTGCCAGCAGCGCTACGCAGGGGGAGCAGTTCTTC.

The J gene is TRBJ1-2, the V gene TRBV7-2; 8 nucleotides agree with TRBD1. This CDR3 is 15 amino acids long. V was pared by 1 base and J by 8 bases, with 9 bases of the junction left unmatched. Germline CDR1 reads SGHTA; CDR2 reads FQGNSA. CDR3 DNA: TGTGCCAGCAGCTTAGTTGTGACAGGGGCCCGGGGCTACACCTTC. Translation: CASSLVVTGARGYTF.

This clonotype was detected a few times. This chain links TRBV29-1 with TRBJ2-7; D not resolved. V lost 7 bases and J 0 bases, leaving 13 bases between the germline ends. There are 13 residues in the CDR3. Germline CDR1 reads SQVTM; CDR2 reads ANQGSEA. The CDR3 loop is CSAITGDSYEQYF. CDR3 in DNA: TGCAGCGCTATCACTGGGGACTCCTACGAGCAGTACTTC.

The V gene is TRBV15, the J gene TRBJ2-1; either TRBD1 or TRBD2 may fit D (5 bases each). Germline CDR1 and CDR2: LNHNV and YYDKDF (reference sequence). This CDR3 region has 15 residues. With 4 bases removed from V and 4 bases from J, the gap between germline ends came to 14 bases. The CDR3 DNA reads TGTGCCACCAGCACACCCGGGACGGAGTACAATGAGCAGTTCTTC. Translation: CATSTPGTEYNEQFF.

This chain connects TRBV20-1 to TRBJ1-4; D is unclear. Trimming stripped 0 bases from V and 10 bases from J, with 12 bases between. Germline V gene sequence: CDR1 DFQATT, CDR2 SNEGSKA (reference sequence). There are 13 residues in the CDR3. CDR3 DNA sequence: TGCAGTGCTAGAGATCTGTTTGCAGGAAAACTGTTTTTT. This sequence encodes CSARDLFAGKLFF.

This clonotype was counted ten times or more. This sequence joins TRBV5-1 and TRBJ1-2; D is uncertain. The V end lost 0 bases, the J end lost 4 bases, and 7 bases lay between the germline ends. There are 13 residues in the CDR3. The V gene's germline CDR1 is SGHRS and CDR2 YFSETQ. CDR3 coding DNA: TGCGCCAGCAGCTTGGAGGGAACCTATGGCTACACCTTC. This sequence encodes CASSLEGTYGYTF.

There are a few counts of this clonotype. Relative to the germline gene, one junction end is altered; a read error may explain this. V gene TRBV18 combines with J gene TRBJ1-5; D unresolved. The CDR3 runs to 14 residues. Germline V lookup: CDR1 KGHSH, CDR2 LQKENI. CDR3 nucleotide sequence: TGTGCCAGCCCACCGGGTCTTAGCAATCAGCCCCAGCATTTT. Amino acid sequence: CASPPGLSNQPQHF.

This chain uses TRBV27 with TRBJ2-7, with D hard to call. Looked up from germline, CDR1 is MNHEY and CDR2 is SMNVEV (reference sequence). Between the trimmed V and J ends, which lost 3 bases and 7 bases, there was a span of 10 bases. The CDR3 consists of 12 residues. CDR3 amino acids: CASSFPGAEQYF. DNA for the CDR3: TGTGCCAGCAGTTTTCCCGGTGCAGAGCAGTACTTC.

This chain links TRBV25-1 with TRBJ1-6, with 10 positions matching TRBD1. The CDR3 covers 13 residues. Trimming at V came to 6 bases and at J to 9 bases, leaving 2 bases not matched to a gene. Germline V gives CDR1 MGHDK, CDR2 SYGVNS. The CDR3: CASRGTGVSPLHF. The DNA for the CDR3 is TGTGCCAGCAGAGGGACAGGGGTTTCACCCCTCCACTTT.

The V call is TRBV29-1, the J call TRBJ2-1; TRBD2 matches at 11 bases. Germline trimming cut 7 bases from V and 13 bases from J; bases unmatched to any gene: 15. The CDR3 length is 14 residues. In germline, CDR1 is SQVTM, CDR2 ANQGSEA. CDR3 coding DNA: TGCAGCGCCGATAGCGGGAGGGCCTGGGACCGCCAGTTCTTC. Amino acids: CSADSGRAWDRQFF.